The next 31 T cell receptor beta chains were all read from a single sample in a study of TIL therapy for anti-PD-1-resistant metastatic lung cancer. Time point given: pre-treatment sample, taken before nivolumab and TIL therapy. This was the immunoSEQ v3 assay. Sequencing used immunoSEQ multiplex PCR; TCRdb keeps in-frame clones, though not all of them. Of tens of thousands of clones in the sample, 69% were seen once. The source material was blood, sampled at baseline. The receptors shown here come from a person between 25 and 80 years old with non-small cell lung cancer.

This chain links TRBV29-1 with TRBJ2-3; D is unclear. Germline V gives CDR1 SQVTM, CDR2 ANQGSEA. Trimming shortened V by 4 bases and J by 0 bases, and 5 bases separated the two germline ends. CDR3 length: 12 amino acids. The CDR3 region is CSVGVSTDTQYF. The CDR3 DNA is TGCAGCGTTGGGGTTAGCACAGATACGCAGTATTTT.

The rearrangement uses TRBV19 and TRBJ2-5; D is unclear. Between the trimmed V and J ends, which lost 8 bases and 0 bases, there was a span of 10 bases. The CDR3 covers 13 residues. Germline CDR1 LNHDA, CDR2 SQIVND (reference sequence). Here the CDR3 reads CASGRVYQETQYF. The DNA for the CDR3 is TGTGCCAGTGGCAGAGTATACCAAGAGACCCAGTACTTC.

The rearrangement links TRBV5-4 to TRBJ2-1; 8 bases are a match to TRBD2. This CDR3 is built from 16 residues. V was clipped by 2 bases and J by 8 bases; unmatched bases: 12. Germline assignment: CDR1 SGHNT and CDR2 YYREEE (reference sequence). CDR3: CASSFSGTRFRYEQFF. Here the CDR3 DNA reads TGTGCCAGCAGCTTTTCCGGGACTAGATTTCGCTATGAGCAGTTCTTC.

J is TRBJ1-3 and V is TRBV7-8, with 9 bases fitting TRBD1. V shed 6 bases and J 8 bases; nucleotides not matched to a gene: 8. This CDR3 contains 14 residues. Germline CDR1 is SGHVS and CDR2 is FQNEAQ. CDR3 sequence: CASRPGGQGDTIYF. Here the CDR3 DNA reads TGTGCCAGCAGACCAGGGGGACAGGGAGACACCATATATTTT.

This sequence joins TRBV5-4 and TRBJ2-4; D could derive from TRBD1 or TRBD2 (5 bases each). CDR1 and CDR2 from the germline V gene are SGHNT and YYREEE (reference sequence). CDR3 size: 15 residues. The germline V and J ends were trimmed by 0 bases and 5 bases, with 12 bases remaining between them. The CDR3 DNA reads TGTGCCAGCAGCTTGGGGGTGGGGGTCCAAAACATTCAGTACTTC. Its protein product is CASSLGVGVQNIQYF. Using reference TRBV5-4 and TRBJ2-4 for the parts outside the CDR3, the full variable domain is ETGVTQSPTHLIKTRGQQVTLRCSSQSGHNTVSWYQQALGQGPQFIFQYYREEENGRGNFPPRFSGLQFPNYSSELNVNALELDDSALYLCASSLGVGVQNIQYFGAGTRLSVL.

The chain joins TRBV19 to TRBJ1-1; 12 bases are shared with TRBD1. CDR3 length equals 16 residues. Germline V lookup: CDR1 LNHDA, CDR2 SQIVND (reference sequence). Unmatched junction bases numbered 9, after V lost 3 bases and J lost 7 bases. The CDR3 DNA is TGTGCCAGTAGTATGGGACAGGGGGCGGGGAGGAGTGAAGCTTTCTTT. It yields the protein CASSMGQGAGRSEAFF.

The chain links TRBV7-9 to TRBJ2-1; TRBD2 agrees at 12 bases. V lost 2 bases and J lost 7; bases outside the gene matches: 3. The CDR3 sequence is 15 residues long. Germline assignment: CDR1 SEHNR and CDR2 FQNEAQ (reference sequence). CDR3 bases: TGTGCCAGCAGCTTATTGACTAGCGGGAGTAATGAGCAGTTCTTC. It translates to CASSLLTSGSNEQFF.

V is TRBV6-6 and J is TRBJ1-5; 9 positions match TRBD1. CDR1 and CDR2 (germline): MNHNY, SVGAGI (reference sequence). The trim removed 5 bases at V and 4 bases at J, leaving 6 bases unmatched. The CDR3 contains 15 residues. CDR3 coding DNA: TGTGCCAGCAGTGGACAGGGGAGGGTTAATCAGCCCCAGCATTTT. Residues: CASSGQGRVNQPQHF.

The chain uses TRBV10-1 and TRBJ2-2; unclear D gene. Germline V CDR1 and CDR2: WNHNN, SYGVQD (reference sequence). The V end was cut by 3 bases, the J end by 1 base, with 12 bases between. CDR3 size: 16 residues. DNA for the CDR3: TGCGCCAGCAGTGACCGCCTCGTTAGGAACACCGGGGAGCTGTTTTTT. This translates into CASSDRLVRNTGELFF.

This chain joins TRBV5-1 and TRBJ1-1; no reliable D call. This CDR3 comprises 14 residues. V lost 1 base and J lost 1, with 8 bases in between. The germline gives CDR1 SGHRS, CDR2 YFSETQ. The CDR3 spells CASSLLSENTEAFF. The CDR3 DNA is TGCGCCAGCAGCTTGTTGTCAGAGAACACTGAAGCTTTCTTT.

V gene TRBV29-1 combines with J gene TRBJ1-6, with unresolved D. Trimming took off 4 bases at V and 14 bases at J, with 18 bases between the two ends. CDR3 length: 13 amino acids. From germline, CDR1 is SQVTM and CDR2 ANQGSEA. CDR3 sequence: CSVVLPSSGALHF. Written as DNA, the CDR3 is TGCAGCGTTGTTTTACCTTCGAGTGGGGCCCTCCACTTT.

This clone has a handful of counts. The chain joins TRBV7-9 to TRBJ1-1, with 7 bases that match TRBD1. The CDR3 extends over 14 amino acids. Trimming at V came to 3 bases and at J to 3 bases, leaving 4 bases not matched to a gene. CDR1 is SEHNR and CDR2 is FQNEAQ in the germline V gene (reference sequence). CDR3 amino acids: CASSLGTEDTEAFF. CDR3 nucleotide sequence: TGTGCCAGCAGCTTGGGGACAGAAGACACTGAAGCTTTCTTT.

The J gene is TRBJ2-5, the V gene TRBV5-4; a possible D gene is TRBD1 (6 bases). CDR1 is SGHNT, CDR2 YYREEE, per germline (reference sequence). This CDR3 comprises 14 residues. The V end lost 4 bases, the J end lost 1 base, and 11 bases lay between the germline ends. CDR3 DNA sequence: TGTGCCAGCAGCCGCGGACAGCCCCAAGAGACCCAGTACTTC. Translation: CASSRGQPQETQYF.

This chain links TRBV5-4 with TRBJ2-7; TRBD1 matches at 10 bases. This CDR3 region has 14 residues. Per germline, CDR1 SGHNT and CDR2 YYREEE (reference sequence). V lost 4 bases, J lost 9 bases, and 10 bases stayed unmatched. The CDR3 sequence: CASSMPGQGFGQYF. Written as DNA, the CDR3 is TGTGCCAGCAGCATGCCGGGACAGGGGTTTGGGCAGTACTTC.

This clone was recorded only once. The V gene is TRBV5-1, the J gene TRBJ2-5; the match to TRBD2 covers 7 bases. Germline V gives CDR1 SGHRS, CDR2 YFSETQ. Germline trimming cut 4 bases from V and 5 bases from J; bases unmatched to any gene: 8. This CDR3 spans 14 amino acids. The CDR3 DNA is TGCGCCAGCAGCCGCAGGGCGGGAGTGGAGACCCAGTACTTC. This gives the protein CASSRRAGVETQYF.

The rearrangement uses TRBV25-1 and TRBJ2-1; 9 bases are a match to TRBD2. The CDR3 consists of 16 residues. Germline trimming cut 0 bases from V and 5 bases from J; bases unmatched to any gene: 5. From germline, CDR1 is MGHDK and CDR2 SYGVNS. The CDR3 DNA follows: TGTGCCAGCAGTGAATATGTGACTAGCGGACACAATGAGCAGTTCTTC. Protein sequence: CASSEYVTSGHNEQFF. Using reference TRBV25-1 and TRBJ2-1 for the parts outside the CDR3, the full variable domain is EADIYQTPRYLVIGTGKKITLECSQTMGHDKMYWYQQDPGMELHLIHYSYGVNSTEKGDLSSESTVSRIRTEHFPLTLESARPSHTSQYLCASSEYVTSGHNEQFFGPGTRLTVL.

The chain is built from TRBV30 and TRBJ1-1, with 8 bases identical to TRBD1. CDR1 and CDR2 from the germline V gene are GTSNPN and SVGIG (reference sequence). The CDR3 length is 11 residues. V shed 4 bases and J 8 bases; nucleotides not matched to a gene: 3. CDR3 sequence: CAWNRGREAFF. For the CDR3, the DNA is TGTGCCTGGAACAGGGGGAGGGAAGCTTTCTTT. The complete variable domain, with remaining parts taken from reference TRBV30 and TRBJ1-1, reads SQTIHQWPATLVQPVGSPLSLECTVEGTSNPNLYWYRQAAGRGLQLLFYSVGIGQISSEVPQNLSASRPQDRQFILSSKKLLLSDSGFYLCAWNRGREAFFGQGTRLTVV.

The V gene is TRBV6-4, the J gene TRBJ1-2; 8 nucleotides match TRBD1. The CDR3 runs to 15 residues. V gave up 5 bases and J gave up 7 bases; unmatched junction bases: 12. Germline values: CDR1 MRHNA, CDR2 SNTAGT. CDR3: CASSQSAGTGIGYTF. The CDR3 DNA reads TGTGCCAGCAGTCAGTCGGCAGGGACAGGAATTGGCTACACCTTC.

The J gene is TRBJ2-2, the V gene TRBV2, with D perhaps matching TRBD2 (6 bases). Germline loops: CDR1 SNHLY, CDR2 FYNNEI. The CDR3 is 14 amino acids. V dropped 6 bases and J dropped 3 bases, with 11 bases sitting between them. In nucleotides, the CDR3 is TGTGCCAGCAGAAGGGACTTCTACACCGGGGAGCTGTTTTTT. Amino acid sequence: CASRRDFYTGELFF.

Here the CDR3 DNA reads TGTGCCTGGAGTCTTAAGGGGGCGAGTGGCTACACCTTC. Translated, it gives CAWSLKGASGYTF. This chain joins TRBV30 and TRBJ1-2, with TRBD1 matching over 7 bases. The V gene end was trimmed by 2 bases and the J gene end by 7 bases; junction bases not matched to a gene: 7. The CDR3 loop spans 13 amino acids. CDR1 and CDR2 (germline): GTSNPN, SVGIG (reference sequence). Full variable domain (missing parts from reference TRBV30 and TRBJ1-2): SQTIHQWPATLVQPVGSPLSLECTVEGTSNPNLYWYRQAAGRGLQLLFYSVGIGQISSEVPQNLSASRPQDRQFILSSKKLLLSDSGFYLCAWSLKGASGYTFGSGTRLTVV.

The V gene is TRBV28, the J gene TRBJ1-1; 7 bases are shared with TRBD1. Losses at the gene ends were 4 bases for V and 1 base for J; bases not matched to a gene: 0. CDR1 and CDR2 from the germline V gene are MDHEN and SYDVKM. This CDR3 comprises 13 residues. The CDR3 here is CASSWTGNTEAFF. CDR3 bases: TGTGCCAGCAGTTGGACAGGGAACACTGAAGCTTTCTTT.

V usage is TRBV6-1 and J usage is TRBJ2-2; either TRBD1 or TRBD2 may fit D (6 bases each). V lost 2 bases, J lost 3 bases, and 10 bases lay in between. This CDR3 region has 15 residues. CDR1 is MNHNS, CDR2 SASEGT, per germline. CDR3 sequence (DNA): TGTGCCAGCAGTGAACTTCGGGGGCACACCGGGGAGCTGTTTTTT. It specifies CASSELRGHTGELFF.

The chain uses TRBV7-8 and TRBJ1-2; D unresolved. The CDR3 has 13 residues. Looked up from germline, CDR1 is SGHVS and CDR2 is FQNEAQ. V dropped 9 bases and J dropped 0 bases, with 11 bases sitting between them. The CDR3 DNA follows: TGTGCCAGTTCTACGGGAGCTAACTATGGCTACACCTTC. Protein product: CASSTGANYGYTF.

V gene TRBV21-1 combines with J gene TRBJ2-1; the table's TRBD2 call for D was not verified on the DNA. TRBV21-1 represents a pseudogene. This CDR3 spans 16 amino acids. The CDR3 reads CASSKAGTSVAHEQFF. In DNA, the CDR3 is TGTGCCAGCAGCAAGGCCGGGACTAGCGTGGCACATGAGCAGTTCTTC.

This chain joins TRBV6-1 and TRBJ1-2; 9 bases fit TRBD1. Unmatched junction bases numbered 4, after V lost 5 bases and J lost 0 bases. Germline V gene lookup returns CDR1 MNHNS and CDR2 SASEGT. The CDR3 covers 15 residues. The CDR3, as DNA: TGTGCCAGCAGTCTACAGGGGGCGGCTAACTATGGCTACACCTTC. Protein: CASSLQGAANYGYTF.

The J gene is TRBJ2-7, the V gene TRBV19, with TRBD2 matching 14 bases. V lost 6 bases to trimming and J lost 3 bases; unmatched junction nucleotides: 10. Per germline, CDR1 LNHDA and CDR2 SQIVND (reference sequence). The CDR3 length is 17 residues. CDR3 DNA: TGTGCCAGTAGCAAAGGGACTAGCGGGAGATTAGGCTACGAGCAGTACTTC. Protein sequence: CASSKGTSGRLGYEQYF.

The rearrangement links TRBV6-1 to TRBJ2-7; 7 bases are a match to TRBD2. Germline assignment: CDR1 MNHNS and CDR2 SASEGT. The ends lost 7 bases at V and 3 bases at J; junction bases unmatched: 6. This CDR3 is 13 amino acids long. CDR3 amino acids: CASISGGSYEQYF. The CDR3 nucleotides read TGTGCCAGCATTAGCGGCGGGAGCTACGAGCAGTACTTC.

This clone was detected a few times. In DNA form, the CDR3 reads TGTGCCAGCAGCCTGGACAGGGATTATCAGCCCCAGCATTTT. It yields the protein CASSLDRDYQPQHF. This rearrangement joins TRBV2 to TRBJ1-5; 8 bases line up with TRBD1. Germline V gives CDR1 SNHLY, CDR2 FYNNEI. The ends lost 6 bases at V and 5 bases at J; junction bases unmatched: 6. CDR3 length equals 14 residues.

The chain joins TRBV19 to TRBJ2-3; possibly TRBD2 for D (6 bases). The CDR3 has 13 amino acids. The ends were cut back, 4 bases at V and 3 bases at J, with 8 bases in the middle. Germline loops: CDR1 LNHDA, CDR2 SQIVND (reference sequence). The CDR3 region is CASSRGVTDTQYF. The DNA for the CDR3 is TGTGCCAGTAGTAGGGGGGTAACAGATACGCAGTATTTT. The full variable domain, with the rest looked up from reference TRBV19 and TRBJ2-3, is DGGITQSPKYLFRKEGQNVTLSCEQNLNHDAMYWYRQDPGQGLRLIYYSQIVNDFQKGDIAEGYSVSREKKESFPLTVTSAQKNPTAFYLCASSRGVTDTQYFGPGTRLTVL.

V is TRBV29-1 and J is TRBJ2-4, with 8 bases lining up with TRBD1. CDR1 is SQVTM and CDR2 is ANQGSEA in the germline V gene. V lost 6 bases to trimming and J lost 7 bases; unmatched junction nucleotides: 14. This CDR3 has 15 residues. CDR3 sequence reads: CSVSKGTGGGNIQYF. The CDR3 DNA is TGCAGCGTATCTAAGGGGACAGGTGGGGGGAACATTCAGTACTTC.

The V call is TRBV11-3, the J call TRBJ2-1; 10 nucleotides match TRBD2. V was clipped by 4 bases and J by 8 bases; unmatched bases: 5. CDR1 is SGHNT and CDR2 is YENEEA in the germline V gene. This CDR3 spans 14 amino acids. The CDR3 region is CASSYTGTSDEQFF. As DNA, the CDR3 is TGTGCCAGCAGCTACACCGGGACTAGCGATGAGCAGTTCTTC. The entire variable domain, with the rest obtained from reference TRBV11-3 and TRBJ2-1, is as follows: EAGVVQSPRYKIIEKKQPVAFWCNPISGHNTLYWYLQNLGQGPELLIRYENEEAVDDSQLPKDRFSAERLKGVDSTLKIQPAELGDSAVYLCASSYTGTSDEQFFGPGTRLTVL.